This is a list of T cell receptor beta chains from one sample in a study of T cells after posttransplantation cyclophosphamide. Sequenced by immunoSEQ multiplex PCR; TCRdb stores in-frame clones only, minus some. The sample contains roughly 7,600 clones, 82% of which appear only once. Sequenced material: CD4+ T cells sorted from blood, taken 950 to 1,200 days after allogeneic stem cell transplant with posttransplant cyclophosphamide. These receptors originate from a female patient between 35 and 55 years old who received an allogeneic stem cell transplant from a related donor, was CMV-positive, and had no GVHD. These T cells may partly come from the graft donor. The CDR3 runs from the conserved cysteine through the conserved F or W. A D gene is named only where the DNA matches it firmly. The size entry is marked missing in some rows and otherwise reads once, few, many or a size class.

DNA	CDR3	J	size	D	length	V
TGTGCCAGCACAGGGCCGAACACTGAAGCTTTCTTT	CASTGPNTEAFF	TRBJ1-1	few	.	12	TRBV6-1
TGTGCCAGCAGGATGGCCAGGAGCACAGATACGCAGTATTTT	CASRMARSTDTQYF	TRBJ2-3	.	.	14	TRBV6-5
TGCGCCAGCAGCTCGACAGGTCGCTCTGGAAACACCATATATTTT	CASSSTGRSGNTIYF	TRBJ1-3	.	.	15	TRBV5-1
TGTGCCAGCAGCCCCAGGAACACTGAAGCTTTCTTT	CASSPRNTEAFF	TRBJ1-1	.	.	12	TRBV6-6
TGTGCCATCAGTCCGCGGGGGGCTATCACAGATACGCAGTATTTT	CAISPRGAITDTQYF	TRBJ2-3	.	TRBD2	15	TRBV10-3
TGTGCCAGCAGGTCCTACCGGGACAGGGATACGCAGTATTTT	CASRSYRDRDTQYF	TRBJ2-3	few	TRBD1	14	TRBV7-9
TGTGCCAGCAGTTACGCCGGACAGGGTTTCACAGATACGCAGTATTTT	CASSYAGQGFTDTQYF	TRBJ2-3	.	TRBD1	16	TRBV6-5
TGTGCCAGTGCCTTGGCACCGAACACTGAAGCTTTCTTT	CASALAPNTEAFF	TRBJ1-1	.	.	13	TRBV19
TGCGCCAGCAGCTCCACCCCGGGACTCCCGAGGAACGAGCAGTACTTC	CASSSTPGLPRNEQYF	TRBJ2-7	.	.	16	TRBV5-1
TGTGCCAGCAGGACTAGCGGGTACAATGAGCAGTTCTTC	CASRTSGYNEQFF	TRBJ2-1	.	TRBD2	13	TRBV2
TGTGCCAGCAGTGGGACTAGCGGGGGAACCAAGTACAATGAGCAGTTCTTC	CASSGTSGGTKYNEQFF	TRBJ2-1	.	TRBD2	17	TRBV25-1
TGTGCCAGCAGCTTCGACCGGGGGGTAGATACGCAGTATTTT	CASSFDRGVDTQYF	TRBJ2-3	.	TRBD2	14	TRBV7-3
TGTGCCAGTAGTGTCACCAGGGGGCTTGAGCAGTACTTC	CASSVTRGLEQYF	TRBJ2-7	.	TRBD1	13	TRBV19
TGTGCCAGGGGGGGAGCTAACTATGGCTACACCTTC	CARGGANYGYTF	TRBJ1-2	.	.	12	TRBV2
TGTGCCAGTACACAGGGCTTGGGCACAGATACGCAGTATTTT	CASTQGLGTDTQYF	TRBJ2-3	.	.	14	TRBV19
TGTGCCAGCAGCTTAGTTGAGATGAACACTGAAGCTTTCTTT	CASSLVEMNTEAFF	TRBJ1-1	.	.	14	TRBV7-9
TGTGCCAGCAGCCTGAAATCGGAACCGGGACAGGGAATTTCCTCCTATAATTCCCCCCTCCACTTT	CASSLKSEPGQGISSYNSPLHF	TRBJ1-6	.	TRBD1	22	TRBV2
TGTGCCAGCAGCTTGTTTGCGGGAAACACCATATATTTT	CASSLFAGNTIYF	TRBJ1-3	.	.	13	TRBV5-4
TGTGCCATCAGTAACCGGGGACAGGGGTTAGTTGGCTACACCTTC	CAISNRGQGLVGYTF	TRBJ1-2	few	TRBD1	15	TRBV10-3
TGTGCCAGCAGCTGGGGACACATCAATCAGCCCCAGCATTTT	CASSWGHINQPQHF	TRBJ1-5	.	.	14	TRBV7-2
TGCGCCAGCAGCTTGCGGGGAATAATTGGCGGGGGGAGGACAGATACGCAGTATTTT	CASSLRGIIGGGRTDTQYF	TRBJ2-3	once	TRBD2	19	TRBV5-1
TGTGCCAGCAGTCCAGGGGTAGCCAAAAACATTCAGTACTTC	CASSPGVAKNIQYF	TRBJ2-4	.	.	14	TRBV11-2
TGTGCCATCAGCCCCACGCCCGGGTACGAGCAGTACTTC	CAISPTPGYEQYF	TRBJ2-7	.	.	13	TRBV10-3
TGTGCCAGTAGTATAGCGACGGGTGGAAGCAATCAGCCCCAGCATTTT	CASSIATGGSNQPQHF	TRBJ1-5	.	.	16	TRBV19
TGTGCCAGTACGGACAGAATTAACACTGAAGCTTTCTTT	CASTDRINTEAFF	TRBJ1-1	.	.	13	TRBV19
TGTGCCAGCAGTGAACGACAGACCTACGAGCAGTACTTC	CASSERQTYEQYF	TRBJ2-7	.	.	13	TRBV6-1
TGTGCCAGTAGTTCCTTTGCGGGGGCTAGCACAGATACGCAGTATTTT	CASSSFAGASTDTQYF	TRBJ2-3	.	.	16	TRBV19
TGTGCCTGGAATGTGGGACAGTGCTCTGGAAACACCATATATTTT	CAWNVGQCSGNTIYF	TRBJ1-3	few	TRBD1	15	TRBV30
TGTGCCAGCCAACAGGGGGCCTACGAGCAGTACTTC	CASQQGAYEQYF	TRBJ2-7	once	TRBD1	12	TRBV6-4
TGTGCCAGCAGGTTTGGGGGGTACGGTGGAGCTTTCTTT	CASRFGGYGGAFF	TRBJ1-1	few	.	13	TRBV28
TGTGCCAGCAGTCCCCGAGGGATACAGGGCTATGGCTACACCTTC	CASSPRGIQGYGYTF	TRBJ1-2	.	.	15	TRBV6-1
TGTGCCAGCAGTTCCTTACTAGCGGTCTACAATGAGCAGTTCTTC	CASSSLLAVYNEQFF	TRBJ2-1	.	TRBD2	15	TRBV27
TGCGCCAGCAGCCAAGTGGCAGGATACAATGAGCAGTTCTTC	CASSQVAGYNEQFF	TRBJ2-1	once	.	14	TRBV4-1
TGCGCCATACAGGGTACGCCTAATGAAAAACTGTTTTTT	CAIQGTPNEKLFF	TRBJ1-4	.	.	13	TRBV10-1
TGCGCCAGCAAGGACTCTAGCAATCAGCCCCAGCATTTT	CASKDSSNQPQHF	TRBJ1-5	.	.	13	TRBV10-2
TGTGCCAGCAGCTTAGCAGGCGGCAGAACCTACAATGAGCAGTTCTTC	CASSLAGGRTYNEQFF	TRBJ2-1	few	.	16	TRBV7-2
TGTGCCAGCAGTGAAGGGAGACAGGGCACCCAACGCCACTTT	CASSEGRQGTQRHF	TRBJ1-6	.	TRBD1	14	TRBV2
TGTGCCAGCAGTGAGACAGCGGGGGCCACTGAAGCTTTCTTT	CASSETAGATEAFF	TRBJ1-1	.	.	14	TRBV2
TGTGCCAGCAGCCACCGGGACAGAGGGGAGCAGTACTTC	CASSHRDRGEQYF	TRBJ2-7	.	TRBD1	13	TRBV7-8
TGTGCCAGCAGTTCAGGACGGGACATAAACCAAGAGACCCAGTACTTC	CASSSGRDINQETQYF	TRBJ2-5	.	.	16	TRBV28
TGTGCCAGCAAATCTGAGGGGACAGGGGCCTGGGATGAGCAGTTCTTC	CASKSEGTGAWDEQFF	TRBJ2-1	.	TRBD1	16	TRBV7-9
TGTGCCAGCAGCCCTTTTGCAGGGGTGTCACCCCTCCACTTT	CASSPFAGVSPLHF	TRBJ1-6	.	.	14	TRBV4-2
TGTGCCAGCAGCCCCCTGACGGGGGGGGAAGAGACCCAGTACTTC	CASSPLTGGEETQYF	TRBJ2-5	.	TRBD2	15	TRBV14